The 27 T cell receptor beta chains below all came from one sample that was sequenced in a study of CXCR3-negative and CXCR3-positive naive CD8 T cells. Study results and caveats: The study found more hydrophobic TRB CDR3s in CXCR3-positive naive cells than in CXCR3-negative naive cells.

These receptors have no identified antigens. Through 5' RACE with UMI labels, the TRB cDNA libraries were prepared. TCRdb reprocessed the 5' RACE reads, with one entry per CDR3 protein and no DNA. The listing records around 160,000 distinct CDR3 sequences. Input material: naive CXCR3+ CD8+ T cells from blood. The sample's subset: CD45RO-CCR7+CD27+CD95- naive CD8+ T cells expressing CXCR3 (TNR3+). These receptors originate from a human donor in good health. Some clones in this sample may be carry-over from other donors' samples.

The chain carries TRBV7-2 and TRBJ2-5; TCRdb's D call, TRBD2, is unchecked because there is no DNA. This CDR3 has 18 residues. Germline V gene data show CDR1 as SGHTA and CDR2 as FQGNSA. This chain's CDR3 is CASSLLAGGHVGVETQYF.

The genes are TRBV27 and TRBJ2-1; TCRdb's assignment of TRBD2 cannot be checked, as there is no DNA. CDR1 is MNHEY and CDR2 is SMNVEV in the germline V gene (reference sequence). The CDR3 runs 17 residues. This CDR3 reads CASSPSLAGSTYNEQFF.

This rearrangement joins TRBV14 to TRBJ2-7. The CDR3 has 13 amino acids. Germline assignment: CDR1 SGHDN and CDR2 FVKESK. The CDR3 here is CASSSLSSYEQYF.

The V and J genes are TRBV29-1 and TRBJ1-6; there is no DNA to check the TCRdb D call of TRBD1. The germline CDR1 and CDR2 sequences are SQVTM and ANQGSEA. The CDR3 spans 15 residues. CDR3 in amino acids: CSVGWTVSYNSPLHF.

This chain connects TRBV29-1 to TRBJ2-2; TCRdb's D call, TRBD1, is unchecked because there is no DNA. Looked up from germline, CDR1 is SQVTM and CDR2 is ANQGSEA. The CDR3 sequence is 16 residues long. This CDR3 reads CSVVGAEGVNTGELFF.

V and J are TRBV29-1 and TRBJ2-3; TCRdb gives TRBD2 as the D gene, but with no DNA this cannot be confirmed. The CDR3 sequence is 16 residues long. Germline CDR1 SQVTM, CDR2 ANQGSEA. The CDR3 region is CSVEDPTAGYSDTQYF.

The chain is built from TRBV29-1 and TRBJ2-2; the D gene TCRdb calls, TRBD2, cannot be checked with no DNA. Germline V gene lookup returns CDR1 SQVTM and CDR2 ANQGSEA. This CDR3 has 17 residues. This chain's CDR3 is CSVEDLTGEDSAGELFF.

V and J are TRBV5-1 and TRBJ2-7. The CDR3 covers 14 residues. Germline V CDR1 and CDR2: SGHRS, YFSETQ. The CDR3: CASSLEVSSYEQYF. Looking up the rest from reference TRBV5-1 and TRBJ2-7 gives the full variable domain: KAGVTQTPRYLIKTRGQQVTLSCSPISGHRSVSWYQQTPGQGLQFLFEYFSETQRNKGNFPGRFSGRQFSNSRSEMNVSTLELGDSALYLCASSLEVSSYEQYFGPGTRLTVT.

The rearrangement joins TRBV2 to TRBJ1-1. The germline CDR1 and CDR2 sequences are SNHLY and FYNNEI. The CDR3 is made up of 12 amino acids. CDR3 in amino acids: CASSVVGLEAFF.

V usage is TRBV10-3 and J usage is TRBJ2-7; TCRdb's assignment of TRBD2 cannot be checked, as there is no DNA. This CDR3 contains 15 residues. In germline, CDR1 is ENHRY, CDR2 SYGVKD. The CDR3 protein is CAISERAGELNEQYF.

The V and J genes are TRBV21-1 and TRBJ1-2; TCRdb selects TRBD1, and the lack of DNA leaves this call unchecked. TRBV21-1 is annotated as a pseudogene. The CDR3 spans 16 residues. The CDR3 is CASSKGTERGVSGYTF.

The chain combines TRBV6-5 with TRBJ2-1; TCRdb's D call of TRBD1 is untestable without DNA. Germline V lookup: CDR1 MNHEY, CDR2 SVGAGI. There are 14 residues in the CDR3. Here the CDR3 reads CASSLGQSYNEQFF.

The chain combines TRBV29-1 with TRBJ2-7; TCRdb reports TRBD1, a call that lacks DNA to check it against. The CDR3 runs 11 residues. The germline CDR1 and CDR2 sequences are SQVTM and ANQGSEA. The CDR3 is CSVGQGNEQYF.

The chain joins TRBV25-1 to TRBJ2-7. Germline loops: CDR1 MGHDK, CDR2 SYGVNS. This CDR3 has 12 residues. CDR3 region: CASSFLGYEQYF.

V gene TRBV4-1 combines with J gene TRBJ2-7; TCRdb's D call, TRBD1, is unchecked because there is no DNA. This CDR3 comprises 18 residues. The germline gives CDR1 MGHRA, CDR2 YSYEKL. CDR3 region: CASSQAPYVGGPAYEQYF.

The V gene is TRBV20-1, the J gene TRBJ2-1; TCRdb selects TRBD2, and the lack of DNA leaves this call unchecked. CDR1 is DFQATT and CDR2 is SNEGSKA in the germline V gene (reference sequence). The CDR3 has 15 residues. CDR3 sequence reads: CSARDYGLAGNEQFF.

V is TRBV20-1 and J is TRBJ2-7. Germline CDR1 is DFQATT and CDR2 is SNEGSKA (reference sequence). The CDR3 totals 14 residues. CDR3 loop: CSARAPTSSYEQYF.

This chain joins TRBV11-2 and TRBJ1-4; TCRdb names TRBD1, which stays unverified in the absence of DNA. The CDR3 is 15 amino acids. Germline V gene sequence: CDR1 SGHAT, CDR2 FQNNGV. The CDR3 loop reads CASSSDSDPIEKLFF.

The chain is built from TRBV5-6 and TRBJ2-7; with no DNA, the TCRdb D assignment of TRBD2 cannot be verified. Germline V gene lookup returns CDR1 SGHDT and CDR2 YYEEEE. This CDR3 is 17 amino acids long. The CDR3 spells CASSTAGLADYSYEQYF.

V and J are TRBV27 and TRBJ2-7; checking the TCRdb D call of TRBD2 is not possible without DNA. The germline V gene encodes CDR1 MNHEY and CDR2 SMNVEV (reference sequence). This CDR3 is built from 14 residues. CDR3 region: CASKESPGSYEQYF.

The rearrangement uses TRBV12-3 or TRBV12-4 and TRBJ2-3; TCRdb's D call of TRBD2 is untestable without DNA. The CDR3 is 16 residues long. The CDR3 reads CASSFSPSSFTDTQYF.

The V call is TRBV29-1, the J call TRBJ1-1. Germline V gene data show CDR1 as SQVTM and CDR2 as ANQGSEA. CDR3 length equals 12 residues. This CDR3 is CSVEENGNEAFF.

The J gene is TRBJ1-1, the V gene TRBV18; TCRdb indicates TRBD1, and absent DNA this call remains unverified. The germline gives CDR1 KGHSH, CDR2 LQKENI. The CDR3 has 15 amino acids. CDR3 sequence: CASSPTGTLNTEAFF.

The chain is built from TRBV5-1 and TRBJ2-1. This CDR3 is built from 14 residues. Germline CDR1 is SGHRS and CDR2 is YFSETQ. CDR3 protein: CASSLWRIDNEQFF.

The chain has TRBV19 and TRBJ1-1; TCRdb outputs TRBD1, but without DNA this stays unchecked. CDR1 is LNHDA and CDR2 is SQIVND in the germline V gene (reference sequence). The CDR3 has 13 amino acids. The CDR3 loop reads CASSMGGATEAFF.

The gene calls are TRBV4-2 and TRBJ1-3; the TCRdb D gene call, TRBD1, has no DNA to confirm it. The CDR3 loop spans 15 amino acids. In germline, CDR1 is LGHNA, CDR2 YNFKEQ. CDR3 loop: CASSQDLQGGNTIYF.

The V gene is TRBV29-1, the J gene TRBJ2-7; TCRdb proposes TRBD2, but this gene call is untestable without DNA. The CDR3 covers 15 residues. CDR1 is SQVTM, CDR2 ANQGSEA, per germline. The CDR3 here is CSVEGTSASSYEQYF.